This T cell receptor (beta chain) was obtained from a study of T-cell memory formation after mild COVID-19. TCRdb reprocessed the 5' RACE reads with MiXCR, giving one entry per CDR3 protein. The top ten clones hold 13% of a sample with roughly 320,000 distinct CDR3 sequences, over 25% of them seen once. Trimming at V came to 4 bases and at J to 1 base, leaving 4 bases not matched to a gene. The CDR3 length is 14 residues. Germline V gene lookup returns CDR1 DFQATT and CDR2 SNEGSKA (reference sequence). This TCR was recovered from an adult woman who had mild COVID-19 (a few samples of this study predate the infection). Cell type and time point are not known. The rearrangement joins TRBV20-1 to TRBJ2-3; 8 bases are a match to TRBD2. Sequenced input: PBMCs or a T cell subset sorted from them (not recorded which). The CDR3 nucleotides are TGCAGTGCTAATAGCGGGATGGGCACAGATACGCAGTATTTT. Amino acids: CSANSGMGTDTQYF.